The clone carrying this TCR beta chain has a handful of counts. Germline V gene lookup returns CDR1 MNHEY and CDR2 SMNVEV (reference sequence). There are 15 residues in the CDR3. The trim removed 7 bases at V and 8 bases at J, leaving 12 bases unmatched. TCR alpha and beta CDR3 regions were amplified from RNA using iRepertoire nested multiplex PCR. MiXCR was run by TCRdb on the multiplex PCR reads, yielding one entry per CDR3 protein. The table includes over 130,000 distinct CDR3 sequences, about 39% detected once. This entry comes from a study of glioma-infiltrating T cells. The rearrangement joins TRBV27 to TRBJ1-2, with 11 bases matching TRBD1. Specimen: glioma tissue, nonneoplastic brain tissue, or PBMCs (not recorded which). The sequence derives from a human donor with low-grade glioma or glioblastoma, undergoing nonglioma brain surgery, or in good health (not recorded which). The CDR3 reads CASTHSGQGAGGYTF. As DNA, the CDR3 is TGTGCCAGCACCCACTCTGGACAGGGGGCTGGGGGCTACACCTTC.